This T cell receptor beta chain was recovered during a study of Tregs in tolerant kidney transplant recipients. The nonmyeloablative bone marrow transplants came from related graft donors, with transient mixed chimerism. Here immunoSEQ multiplex PCR was the method, and the copy in TCRdb shows in-frame clones only, minus some. The sample has about 81,000 clones; roughly nine tenths are singletons. V trimming: 5 bases; J trimming: 4 bases; junction bases outside the gene matches: 4. There are 15 residues in the CDR3. Germline V CDR1 and CDR2: SGHAT, FQNNGV. Findings and limits, study-wide: No direct test of biological reproducibility was done here. Expanding Tregs on activated donor B cells appeared to best identify donor-specific TCRbeta clones. Changing PCR primers prevented nucleotide comparison between some patients' samples.

Comment on this clone: Its antigen is still unknown.

Specimen: CD4+ T cells from blood (PBMCs), collected 24 months after the transplant. The chain combines TRBV11-2 with TRBJ2-5, with 13 bases lining up with TRBD2. This receptor was identified in a human patient who received a combined kidney and bone marrow transplant. The graft donor may be the source of some T cells. This CDR3 reads CASSEGTSGVETQYF. CDR3 coding DNA: TGTGCCAGCAGCGAAGGGACTAGCGGGGTAGAGACCCAGTACTTC.